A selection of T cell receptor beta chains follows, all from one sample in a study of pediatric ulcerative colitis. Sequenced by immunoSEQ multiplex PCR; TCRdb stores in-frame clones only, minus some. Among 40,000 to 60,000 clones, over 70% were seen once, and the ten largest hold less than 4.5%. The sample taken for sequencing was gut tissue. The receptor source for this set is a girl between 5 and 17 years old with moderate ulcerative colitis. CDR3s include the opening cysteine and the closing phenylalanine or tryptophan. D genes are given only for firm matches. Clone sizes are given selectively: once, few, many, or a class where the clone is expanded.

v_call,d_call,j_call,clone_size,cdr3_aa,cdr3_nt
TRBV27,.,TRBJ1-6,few,CASSLSGYNSPLHF,TGTGCCAGCAGTTTATCAGGGTATAATTCACCCCTCCACTTT
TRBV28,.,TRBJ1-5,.,CASSPDLGMTGALGGPQHF,TGTGCCAGCAGTCCCGATTTGGGGATGACGGGGGCGCTGGGGGGGCCCCAGCATTTT
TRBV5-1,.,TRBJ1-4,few,CASSLVGEKLFF,TGCGCCAGCAGCTTGGTAGGTGAAAAACTGTTTTTT
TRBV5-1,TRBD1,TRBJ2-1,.,CASSLVGDSWFNEQFF,TGCGCCAGCAGCTTGGTCGGGGACAGTTGGTTCAATGAGCAGTTCTTC
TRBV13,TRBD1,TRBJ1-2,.,CASSPGQGFTDGYTF,TGTGCCAGCAGCCCAGGACAGGGATTCACCGATGGCTACACCTTC
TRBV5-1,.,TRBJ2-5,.,CASSLARETSTARETQYF,TGCGCCAGCAGCTTGGCAAGGGAAACCTCAACGGCTAGGGAGACCCAGTACTTC
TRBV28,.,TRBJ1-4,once,CASEGEKLFF,TGTGCCAGTGAGGGAGAAAAACTGTTTTTT
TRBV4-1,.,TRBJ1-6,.,CASSQDLGSPLHF,TGCGCCAGCAGCCAAGACCTTGGGTCACCCCTCCACTTT
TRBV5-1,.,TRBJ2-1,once,CASSLDPGAFINEQFF,TGCGCCAGCAGCTTGGATCCGGGGGCCTTTATCAATGAGCAGTTCTTC
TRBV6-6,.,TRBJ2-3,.,CASSYSSGVRNTQYF,TGTGCCAGCAGTTACTCTTCGGGTGTAAGGAATACGCAGTATTTT
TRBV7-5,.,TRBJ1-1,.,CVRSLVGGKNTEAFF,TGTGTCAGAAGCTTAGTTGGCGGAAAGAACACTGAAGCTTTCTTT
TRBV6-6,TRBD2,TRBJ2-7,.,CASSSVSSGSYEQYF,TGTGCCAGCAGTTCTGTGTCTAGCGGGAGTTACGAGCAGTACTTC
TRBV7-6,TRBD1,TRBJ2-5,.,CASSLDPRVVDRGQETQYF,TGTGCCAGCAGCTTAGACCCCCGGGTAGTGGACAGGGGACAAGAGACCCAGTACTTC
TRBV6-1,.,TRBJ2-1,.,CASSYGPAGQFF,TGTGCCAGCAGCTACGGGCCGGCCGGGCAGTTCTTC
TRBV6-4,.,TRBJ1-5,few,CASSDSFWAENQPQHF,TGTGCCAGCAGTGACTCGTTTTGGGCGGAGAATCAGCCCCAGCATTTT
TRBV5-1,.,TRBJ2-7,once,CASSPGQPLSYEQYF,TGCGCCAGCAGCCCCGGACAGCCCCTCTCCTACGAGCAGTACTTC
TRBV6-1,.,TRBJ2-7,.,CASSEMWAHSTF,TGTGCCAGCAGTGAAATGTGGGCCCACTCTACCTTC
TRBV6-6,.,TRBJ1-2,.,CASSGQGERGYTF,TGTGCCAGCAGTGGGCAGGGAGAAAGGGGCTACACCTTC
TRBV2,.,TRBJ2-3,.,CASRRTEINTDTQYF,TGTGCCAGCAGACGAACGGAGATTAACACAGATACGCAGTATTTT
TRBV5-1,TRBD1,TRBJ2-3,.,CASSPMTGVSTDTQYF,TGCGCCAGCAGCCCCATGACAGGGGTTAGCACAGATACGCAGTATTTT
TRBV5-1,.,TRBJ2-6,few,CASRWGASVLTF,TGCGCCAGCAGATGGGGGGCGAGCGTCCTGACTTTC
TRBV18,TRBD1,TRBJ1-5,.,CASSSGTAPFNQPQHF,TGTGCCAGCTCATCGGGGACAGCCCCCTTTAATCAGCCCCAGCATTTT